A selection of T cell receptor beta chains follows, all from one sample in a study of blood T cell repertoires in COVID-19. Measured with immunoSEQ multiplex PCR; TCRdb has only the in-frame clones, and not every one. The table has about 140,000 clones, roughly 83% seen once. The sample consisted of PBMCs or T cells enriched from blood (not recorded which). The receptors shown here come from a middle-aged man with acute COVID-19. CDR3s include the opening cysteine and the closing phenylalanine or tryptophan. Each record gives: V gene, J gene, CDR3 protein.

V: TRBV7-2
J: TRBJ2-2
CDR3: CASSPRTSVSSGELFF

V: TRBV5-6
J: TRBJ2-7
CDR3: CASTLRDRASYEQYF

V: TRBV19
J: TRBJ2-1
CDR3: CASSTQGNEQFF

V: TRBV21-1
J: TRBJ2-6
CDR3: CASARDRPQPGANVLTF

V: TRBV5-1
J: TRBJ2-5
CDR3: CASSLGLDSLQETQYF

V: TRBV5-6
J: TRBJ1-5
CDR3: CASSFQAADQPQHF

V: TRBV7-2
J: TRBJ2-5
CDR3: CASSTTEETQYF

V: TRBV5-1
J: TRBJ1-6
CDR3: CASSLETNHNSPLHF

V: TRBV9
J: TRBJ2-2
CDR3: CASSVAPFSETGELFF

V: TRBV24-1
J: TRBJ2-7
CDR3: CATSDSGQRNEQYF

V: TRBV5-1
J: TRBJ1-6
CDR3: CASSLSGLGDSPLHF

V: TRBV24-1
J: TRBJ2-3
CDR3: CATSEGGLRSTDTQYF

V: TRBV18
J: TRBJ2-5
CDR3: CASSPMTGPQETQYF

V: TRBV5-1
J: TRBJ2-5
CDR3: CASSLRQVQETQYF

V: TRBV19
J: TRBJ1-5
CDR3: CASRPSMGVDQPQHF

V: TRBV19
J: TRBJ1-5
CDR3: CASSLTSDRELGQPQHF

V: TRBV5-6
J: TRBJ2-1
CDR3: CASSAIPREENEQFF